A single sample gave rise to the 18 T cell receptor beta chains below, sequenced in a study of T cell responses to AZD1222 COVID-19 vaccine. The data were produced by immunoSEQ multiplex PCR, yet TCRdb's version contains in-frame clones alone and is incomplete. The repertoire holds 95,000 to 150,000 clones, with 80% to 90% as singletons. This sample comprised peripheral blood, obtained on day 0 of AZD1222 vaccination. The receptors stem from an adult in good health.

This chain links TRBV19 with TRBJ1-6; maybe TRBD1 (5 bases). There are 15 residues in the CDR3. Per the germline V gene, CDR1 is LNHDA and CDR2 is SQIVND (reference sequence). Trimming took 6 bases from V and 5 from J, leaving 14 bases between them. CDR3 residues: CASRVRDGNNSPLHF. The CDR3 DNA reads TGTGCCAGTAGGGTGAGGGACGGAAATAATTCACCCCTCCACTTT.

CDR3 coding DNA: TGTGCCAGCAGTGAAGGGGATAATTCACCCCTCCACTTT. The encoded protein is CASSEGDNSPLHF. This chain uses TRBV6-4 with TRBJ1-6; D may be TRBD1 (5 bases). CDR1 and CDR2 (germline): MRHNA, SNTAGT. The CDR3 sequence is 13 residues long. Trimming took off 3 bases at V and 5 bases at J, with 5 bases between the two ends.

DNA for the CDR3: TGTGCCAGCAGGGCGGCAGGGAAGGCATACGAGCAGTACTTC. Protein product: CASRAAGKAYEQYF. This chain uses TRBV5-6 with TRBJ2-7; weak D call: TRBD1 (5 bases). CDR1 is SGHDT, CDR2 YYEEEE, per germline. Trimming pared 5 bases from V and 4 bases from J, leaving 16 bases between. The CDR3 spans 14 residues. Drawing the rest from reference TRBV5-6 and TRBJ2-7, the complete variable domain is DAGVTQSPTHLIKTRGQQVTLRCSPKSGHDTVSWYQQALGQGPQFIFQYYEEEERQRGNFPDRFSGHQFPNYSSELNVNALLLGDSALYLCASRAAGKAYEQYFGPGTRLTVT.

The table lists this clone with a count of one. The chain uses TRBV2 and TRBJ2-2; 9 bases match TRBD1. The CDR3 has 15 residues. Trimming took 6 bases from V and 5 from J; bases not matched to a gene: 7. The germline V gene has CDR1 SNHLY and CDR2 FYNNEI. CDR3 protein: CASRTGQGTTGELFF. CDR3 nucleotides: TGTGCCAGCAGGACTGGACAGGGGACGACCGGGGAGCTGTTTTTT.

This clone was seen more than once but under ten times. The chain carries TRBV7-2 and TRBJ2-1; D perhaps matches TRBD2 (6 bases). The germline gives CDR1 SGHTA, CDR2 FQGNSA. V lost 5 bases and J lost 5, with 22 bases in between. CDR3 length: 17 amino acids. CDR3 nucleotide sequence: TGTGCCAGCAGCCCCGGACTACCTCGCGTAAGGGACAATGAGCAGTTCTTC. Amino acid sequence: CASSPGLPRVRDNEQFF.

The V and J genes are TRBV5-1 and TRBJ2-1; 10 nucleotides align to TRBD1. V was clipped by 4 bases and J by 4 bases; unmatched bases: 5. The CDR3 sequence is 15 residues long. Germline assignment: CDR1 SGHRS and CDR2 YFSETQ. The CDR3 protein is CASSPPGQGYNEQFF. Written as DNA, the CDR3 is TGCGCCAGCAGCCCGCCGGGACAGGGGTACAATGAGCAGTTCTTC.

The gene calls are TRBV2 and TRBJ2-7; 16 bases are shared with TRBD2. The V and J ends lost 7 bases and 2 bases, in that order; junction bases with no gene match: 5. This CDR3 spans 16 amino acids. Germline V gives CDR1 SNHLY, CDR2 FYNNEI. The CDR3 DNA is TGTGCCAGCACCGAGGGACTAGCGGGGGGGCCCTACGAGCAGTACTTC. As protein: CASTEGLAGGPYEQYF.

The V call is TRBV6-5, the J call TRBJ1-5; D gene uncertain. Germline CDR1 MNHEY, CDR2 SVGAGI. This CDR3 spans 13 amino acids. Trimming took off 5 bases at V and 1 base at J, with 6 bases between the two ends. The CDR3 spells CASSQISNQPQHF. The CDR3 DNA is TGTGCCAGCAGTCAAATAAGCAATCAGCCCCAGCATTTT.

The V and J genes are TRBV6-1 and TRBJ1-1; D gene ambiguous. The CDR3 runs 14 residues. V dropped 1 base and J dropped 5 bases, with 11 bases sitting between them. Per germline, CDR1 MNHNS and CDR2 SASEGT. CDR3 sequence: CASSEDRLVTEAFF. CDR3 sequence (DNA): TGTGCCAGCAGTGAAGATCGACTGGTAACTGAAGCTTTCTTT.

The rearrangement uses TRBV4-1 and TRBJ2-2; TRBD2 might be the D (6 bases). V was shortened by 1 base and J by 4 bases, with 7 bases between the two germline ends. The CDR3 extends over 14 amino acids. The germline CDR1 and CDR2 sequences are MGHRA and YSYEKL. DNA for the CDR3: TGCGCCAGCAGCCAAGTGGGGGGCACCGGGGAGCTGTTTTTT. It specifies CASSQVGGTGELFF.

The chain is built from TRBV19 and TRBJ2-3; maybe TRBD2 (5 bases). Germline V lookup: CDR1 LNHDA, CDR2 SQIVND (reference sequence). The V gene lost 5 bases and the J gene lost 0 bases, with 15 bases spanning the gap. This CDR3 contains 16 residues. The DNA of the CDR3 is TGTGCCAGTAGTCCCTCCCCCAGCGGCAGCACAGATACGCAGTATTTT. It yields the protein CASSPSPSGSTDTQYF.

The chain carries TRBV18 and TRBJ1-1; D call uncertain. This CDR3 region has 15 residues. Between the trimmed V and J ends, which lost 2 bases and 0 bases, there was a span of 10 bases. Germline CDR1 and CDR2: KGHSH and LQKENI. The CDR3 reads CASSPETYMNTEAFF. In nucleotides, the CDR3 is TGTGCCAGCTCACCAGAAACTTACATGAACACTGAAGCTTTCTTT.

The rearrangement joins TRBV3-1 (or the pseudogene TRBV3-2) to TRBJ2-3; TRBD2 matches 9 bases. The V gene's germline CDR1 is LGHDT and CDR2 YNNKEL (reference sequence). The V gene end was trimmed by 4 bases and the J gene end by 2 bases; junction bases not matched to a gene: 1. CDR3 length: 14 residues. The chain's CDR3 is CASSLAGATDTQYF. The CDR3 nucleotides read TGTGCCAGCAGCCTAGCGGGGGCCACAGATACGCAGTATTTT.

J is TRBJ1-5 and V is TRBV4-2; 7 bases line up with TRBD1. V was clipped by 6 bases and J by 2 bases; unmatched bases: 4. The germline V gene encodes CDR1 LGHNA and CDR2 YNFKEQ. CDR3 length: 14 residues. CDR3 in DNA: TGTGCCAGCAGACAGGGGTTTGGCAATCAGCCCCAGCATTTT. This encodes CASRQGFGNQPQHF.

The genes are TRBV5-5 and TRBJ1-4; no clear D gene. Germline V gene lookup returns CDR1 SGHKS and CDR2 YYEKEE (reference sequence). The CDR3 spans 14 residues. V lost 2 bases and J 4 bases, leaving 9 bases between the germline ends. CDR3 region: CASSLEQHNEKLFF. CDR3 DNA sequence: TGTGCCAGCAGCTTAGAACAGCATAATGAAAAACTGTTTTTT.

The CDR3 reads CASSQAGGGFEAFF. In DNA form, the CDR3 reads TGCGCCAGCAGCCAAGCTGGGGGCGGCTTTGAAGCTTTCTTT. This sequence joins TRBV4-1 and TRBJ1-1; possible D gene TRBD1, 6 bases. This CDR3 has 14 residues. Looked up from germline, CDR1 is MGHRA and CDR2 is YSYEKL. Trimming took off 1 base at V and 7 bases at J, with 13 bases between the two ends.

This clone came up once. V usage is TRBV15 and J usage is TRBJ1-3; D possibly corresponds to TRBD1 (6 bases). Germline V gives CDR1 LNHNV, CDR2 YYDKDF (reference sequence). Between the trimmed V and J ends, which lost 3 bases and 0 bases, there was a span of 12 bases. The CDR3 consists of 16 residues. In nucleotides, the CDR3 is TGTGCCACCAGCAGCCAGGGGTTTATCTCTGGAAACACCATATATTTT. This sequence encodes CATSSQGFISGNTIYF.

The chain uses TRBV6-6 and TRBJ2-2, with 7 positions matching TRBD1. Germline CDR1 reads MNHNY; CDR2 reads SVGAGI (reference sequence). The ends lost 7 bases at V and 6 bases at J; junction bases unmatched: 8. The CDR3 is 14 amino acids. As DNA, the CDR3 is TGTGCCAGCAAACCCGAAGGGGGCGCCGGGGAGCTGTTTTTT. This encodes CASKPEGGAGELFF.